This T cell receptor (beta chain) was profiled in a study of T cell responses to AZD1222 COVID-19 vaccine. Data came from immunoSEQ multiplex PCR; TCRdb stores just in-frame clones and leaves some out. The data show roughly 120,000 clones, with 70% to 90% seen just once and 4% to 5% held by the top ten. As concerns this clone: What it binds is not known.

Germline CDR1 is SGHAT and CDR2 is FQNNGV. J was trimmed by 7 bases and V by 4 bases; bases with no gene match: 6. The CDR3 has 13 residues. Regarding the study as a whole: At 160-218 and 743-854, vaccine-associated CD4 TCRs were dominant, and they spanned spike.

The origin of this receptor is an adult in good health. The gene calls are TRBV11-2 and TRBJ1-2; TRBD1 aligns across 7 bases. The sequences come from peripheral blood, collected on day 0 of AZD1222 vaccination. This chain's CDR3 is CASSSSDRAGYTF. CDR3 nucleotide sequence: TGTGCCAGCAGCTCCTCCGACAGGGCTGGCTACACCTTC.